The 26 T cell receptor beta chains given below trace back to one sample, sequenced in a study of blood T cell repertoires in COVID-19. Here immunoSEQ multiplex PCR was the method, and the copy in TCRdb shows in-frame clones only, minus some. Among 300,000 to 450,000 clones listed, roughly 87% were seen once. Sequenced input: PBMCs or T cells enriched from blood (not recorded which). Every receptor here comes from a woman in her 30s who had recovered from COVID-19.

V gene TRBV5-6 combines with J gene TRBJ1-1; maybe TRBD1 (6 bases). This CDR3 is built from 16 residues. Germline lookup yields CDR1 SGHDT and CDR2 YYEEEE. V lost 0 bases, J lost 1 base, and 13 bases lay in between. The CDR3 is CASSLETGRPNTEAFF. The CDR3, as DNA: TGTGCCAGCAGCTTGGAGACAGGACGACCGAACACTGAAGCTTTCTTT.

J is TRBJ2-1 and V is TRBV15, with 7 positions matching TRBD1. Trimming cost V 6 bases and J 1 base; bases outside gene matches: 6. CDR3 length: 15 amino acids. Germline-derived CDR1 and CDR2 are LNHNV and YYDKDF (reference sequence). CDR3 bases: TGTGCCACCAGGGTCGGGACAGAGTCCTACAATGAGCAGTTCTTC. Its protein product is CATRVGTESYNEQFF.

This clone has only a few counts. The genes are TRBV6-1 and TRBJ1-2, with D possibly being TRBD1 (6 bases). V was shortened by 3 bases and J by 8 bases, with 10 bases between the two germline ends. This CDR3 region has 12 residues. Germline CDR1 reads MNHNS; CDR2 reads SASEGT. The CDR3 region has the DNA TGTGCCAGCAGTGAGGGGGCGGGCGGCTACACCTTC. The encoded protein is CASSEGAGGYTF.

The V and J genes are TRBV5-1 and TRBJ2-3, with a possible D match to TRBD1 (5 bases). Germline V gene sequence: CDR1 SGHRS, CDR2 YFSETQ. Between the trimmed V and J ends, which lost 0 bases and 4 bases, there was a span of 9 bases. The CDR3 consists of 14 residues. CDR3 sequence: CASSLGREADTQYF. The CDR3 DNA reads TGCGCCAGCAGCTTGGGCAGGGAAGCAGATACGCAGTATTTT.

A few counts support this clone. DNA of the CDR3: TGTGCCAGCAGCGTTCAAGGTAGCGGGGCGACCTACAATGAGCAGTTCTTC. The encoded protein is CASSVQGSGATYNEQFF. This chain uses TRBV9 with TRBJ2-1, with 8 nucleotides matching TRBD2. Unmatched junction bases numbered 9, after V lost 2 bases and J lost 2 bases. Germline lookup yields CDR1 SGDLS and CDR2 YYNGEE. The CDR3 is made up of 17 amino acids.

As DNA, the CDR3 is TGTGCCAGCTTATCAGACAGGGGGTATGAGCAGTTCTTC. This encodes CASLSDRGYEQFF. The gene calls are TRBV18 and TRBJ2-1, with 9 bases aligning to TRBD1. Per germline, CDR1 KGHSH and CDR2 LQKENI. The CDR3 covers 13 residues. V was pared by 7 bases and J by 8 bases, with 6 bases of the junction left unmatched.

The V call is TRBV7-6, the J call TRBJ2-1; D possibly corresponds to TRBD1 (5 bases). The germline gives CDR1 SGHVS, CDR2 FNYEAQ. V shed 5 bases and J shed 2 bases, with 10 bases lying between them. There are 14 residues in the CDR3. The CDR3 nucleotides are TGTGCCAGCAGCCGAACAGGCGCCTACAATGAGCAGTTCTTC. Its translation: CASSRTGAYNEQFF.

The chain carries TRBV19 and TRBJ1-2; possible D gene TRBD1, 6 bases. Germline lookup yields CDR1 LNHDA and CDR2 SQIVND (reference sequence). The length of the CDR3 is 15 residues. Between the trimmed V and J ends, which lost 0 bases and 3 bases, there was a span of 11 bases. CDR3 DNA: TGTGCCAGTAGTATAGATGCGGGGGCCGACTATGGCTACACCTTC. It specifies CASSIDAGADYGYTF.

The chain carries TRBV6-5 and TRBJ1-1; no definite D call. CDR3 length: 15 amino acids. V was clipped by 2 bases and J by 0 bases, with 10 bases between them. Germline V gene lookup returns CDR1 MNHEY and CDR2 SVGAGI. CDR3 nucleotide sequence: TGTGCCAGCAGTTACGGCGGTATCATGAACACTGAAGCTTTCTTT. It codes for CASSYGGIMNTEAFF.

This clone was counted only a few times. V and J are TRBV10-3 and TRBJ2-3, with 9 bases fitting TRBD1. There are 14 residues in the CDR3. CDR1 is ENHRY, CDR2 SYGVKD, per germline. Germline trimming cut 4 bases from V and 6 bases from J; bases unmatched to any gene: 5. Written as DNA, the CDR3 is TGTGCCATCAGTGTAGAGGACAGGGGCGATACGCAGTATTTT. This codes for CAISVEDRGDTQYF.

The V and J genes are TRBV2 and TRBJ1-1, with D possibly matching TRBD1 (6 bases). Germline V lookup: CDR1 SNHLY, CDR2 FYNNEI. V was trimmed by 6 bases and J by 1 base, leaving 6 bases between them. The CDR3 consists of 12 residues. The CDR3 here is CASRTGNTEAFF. CDR3 in DNA: TGTGCCAGCAGGACAGGGAACACTGAAGCTTTCTTT.

This clone appeared a few times. This sequence joins TRBV24-1 and TRBJ2-2, with 11 bases fitting TRBD1. J gave up 4 bases and V 4 bases, and 7 bases lay outside the gene matches. The V gene's germline CDR1 is KGHDR and CDR2 SFDVKD. CDR3 length: 17 residues. CDR3 in amino acids: CATSDPGQGVATGELFF. The CDR3 DNA is TGTGCCACCAGTGACCCGGGACAGGGGGTAGCCACCGGGGAGCTGTTTTTT.

This chain joins TRBV19 and TRBJ1-5, with 8 bases lining up with TRBD1. Germline V gives CDR1 LNHDA, CDR2 SQIVND (reference sequence). V dropped 6 bases and J dropped 5; count of bases not matched to a gene: 9. The CDR3 loop spans 15 amino acids. The CDR3 DNA reads TGTGCCAGTAGCCCCAGCAGGGGGCGCGATCAGCCCCAGCATTTT. Protein product: CASSPSRGRDQPQHF.

This clone was seen just once. The chain has TRBV10-3 and TRBJ1-3, with D perhaps matching TRBD1 (5 bases). The germline V and J ends were trimmed by 6 bases and 2 bases, with 14 bases remaining between them. CDR1 and CDR2 (germline): ENHRY, SYGVKD. The CDR3 runs 15 residues. The CDR3 spells CAIRSGGSPGNTIYF. The DNA for the CDR3 is TGTGCCATCAGGTCGGGGGGGTCCCCTGGAAACACCATATATTTT.

The chain uses TRBV5-1 and TRBJ2-3; D ambiguous. Trimming cost V 4 bases and J 1 base, with 10 bases left between them. Per germline, CDR1 SGHRS and CDR2 YFSETQ. The CDR3 is made up of 14 amino acids. CDR3 nucleotides: TGCGCCAGCAGCGATCCATCAGGCACAGATACGCAGTATTTT. Its translation is CASSDPSGTDTQYF.

V and J are TRBV10-3 and TRBJ2-2; D uncertain. The germline V and J ends were trimmed by 3 bases and 0 bases, with 8 bases remaining between them. The CDR3 length is 15 residues. The germline CDR1 and CDR2 sequences are ENHRY and SYGVKD. The DNA for the CDR3 is TGTGCCATCAGTGACCTTACACCGAACACCGGGGAGCTGTTTTTT. Residues: CAISDLTPNTGELFF.

J is TRBJ1-2 and V is TRBV11-2; D gene unclear. Germline values: CDR1 SGHAT, CDR2 FQNNGV. The V end was cut by 5 bases, the J end by 5 bases, with 15 bases between. The CDR3 length is 14 residues. The CDR3 loop reads CASSRSKARYGYTF. The CDR3 DNA follows: TGTGCCAGCAGCCGGAGCAAGGCCCGTTATGGCTACACCTTC.

CDR3 sequence (DNA): TGTGCTAGTGGTTTGGTACAGGCCGCGTATGGCTACACCTTC. Protein: CASGLVQAAYGYTF. This sequence joins TRBV12-5 and TRBJ1-2, with TRBD1 as a possible D gene (5 bases). Germline-derived CDR1 and CDR2 are LGHNT and FRNRAP. Deletions cut 0 bases from V and 5 bases from J, with 10 bases between. The CDR3 spans 14 residues.

The rearrangement joins TRBV11-2 to TRBJ1-4, with 8 bases identical to TRBD1. Germline CDR1 is SGHAT and CDR2 is FQNNGV. The length of the CDR3 is 15 residues. Trimming took 1 base from V and 9 from J; bases not matched to a gene: 7. For the CDR3, the DNA is TGTGCCAGCAGCTTAGGGCCGGGGACAGGCCAAAAACTGTTTTTT. Its protein product is CASSLGPGTGQKLFF.

This clone was seen only a few times. The chain combines TRBV5-1 with TRBJ2-2; TRBD2 aligns across 8 bases. This CDR3 region has 17 residues. Trimming took 4 bases from V and 5 from J; bases not matched to a gene: 13. Germline assignment: CDR1 SGHRS and CDR2 YFSETQ. The DNA for the CDR3 is TGCGCCAGCAGCCCGACGGTAGCGGGGAGCGAGACCGGGGAGCTGTTTTTT. Amino acids: CASSPTVAGSETGELFF.

J is TRBJ1-6 and V is TRBV28, with D maybe TRBD1 (5 bases). Germline V gene sequence: CDR1 MDHEN, CDR2 SYDVKM. The ends were cut back, 6 bases at V and 10 bases at J, with 16 bases in the middle. The CDR3 spans 14 residues. CDR3 sequence: CASRGEGGRSPLHF. CDR3 nucleotide sequence: TGTGCCAGCAGAGGGGAGGGAGGGCGGTCACCCCTCCACTTT.

J is TRBJ1-6 and V is TRBV2; no firm D call. The V gene's germline CDR1 is SNHLY and CDR2 FYNNEI. CDR3 length equals 13 residues. The V end was cut by 2 bases, the J end by 10 bases, with 9 bases between. This CDR3 reads CASSETMVSPLHF. As DNA, the CDR3 is TGTGCCAGCAGTGAAACAATGGTATCACCCCTCCACTTT.

The chain carries TRBV28 and TRBJ2-1; 13 positions agree with TRBD2. Trimming at V came to 6 bases and at J to 3 bases, leaving 5 bases not matched to a gene. Per the germline V gene, CDR1 is MDHEN and CDR2 is SYDVKM. CDR3 length equals 16 residues. The CDR3, as DNA: TGTGCCAGCAGGGGGGGGACTAGCGGGATCTACAATGAGCAGTTCTTC. This codes for CASRGGTSGIYNEQFF.

The chain employs TRBV18 and TRBJ2-3; TRBD2 agrees at 10 bases. The trim removed 2 bases at V and 0 bases at J, leaving 2 bases unmatched. This CDR3 contains 16 residues. From germline, CDR1 is KGHSH and CDR2 LQKENI. The CDR3, as DNA: TGTGCCAGCTCACCAATTAGCGGGAGGAGCACAGATACGCAGTATTTT. Translating it yields CASSPISGRSTDTQYF. Together with reference TRBV18 and TRBJ2-3, the CDR3 gives the full variable domain: NAGVMQNPRHLVRRRGQEARLRCSPMKGHSHVYWYRQLPEEGLKFMVYLQKENIIDESGMPKERFSAEFPKEGPSILRIQQVVRGDSAAYFCASSPISGRSTDTQYFGPGTRLTVL.

The chain couples TRBV25-1 to TRBJ2-5; D gene uncertain. Per the germline V gene, CDR1 is MGHDK and CDR2 is SYGVNS. The CDR3 totals 15 residues. V was shortened by 1 base and J by 3 bases, with 12 bases between the two germline ends. CDR3: CASSEFRALEETQYF. The CDR3 region has the DNA TGTGCCAGCAGTGAATTCAGAGCGTTGGAAGAGACCCAGTACTTC.

The chain is built from TRBV5-4 and TRBJ2-7; D gene unclear. The CDR3 sequence is 13 residues long. V lost 3 bases and J 2 bases, leaving 9 bases between the germline ends. Germline-derived CDR1 and CDR2 are SGHNT and YYREEE (reference sequence). CDR3: CASSSTDTYEQYF. CDR3 nucleotide sequence: TGTGCCAGCAGCTCCACAGATACCTACGAGCAGTACTTC.